Below, one TCR beta chain is given with its context. Germline V CDR1 and CDR2: SGHRS, YFSETQ. The ends were cut back, 7 bases at V and 0 bases at J, with 29 bases in the middle. The CDR3 extends over 20 amino acids. This entry comes from a study of control samples from healthy donors and cancer patients. The method was immunoSEQ multiplex PCR; TCRdb's version includes in-frame clones alone and lacks a portion of them. Here the sample spans some 39,000 clones, 80% to 90% being singletons. Material: PBMCs. The chain recombines TRBV5-1 with TRBJ1-5; D unresolved. This clonotype originated in a woman aged 60-75 years with lung cancer. CDR3 amino acids: CASYGALPGQWENSNQPQHF. CDR3 DNA: TGCGCCAGCTACGGCGCTCTACCTGGGCAGTGGGAGAATAGCAATCAGCCCCAGCATTTT.